The present entry profiles one T cell receptor beta chain with its context. Its binding antigen is unknown. The record originates from a study of cytomegalovirus exposure and HLA in healthy donors (dated by TCRdb to 2015 to 2018). General notes on the study: An earlier analysis of roughly 630 of the donors reported roughly 270 Gb of sequence data and 120 million or so unique TCR beta sequences from roughly 200 million T cells. About 310 gigabases of sequencing data and some 85 million unique TCR sequences were included in an early release covering about 700 HLA-typed donors. Among the approximately 430 genotyped donors, about 85% belonged to the genetic ancestry cluster associated with self-reported Caucasian donors. The study was designed to test whether signatures of past pathogen exposure could be identified by cataloging public T cell receptors. The T cell repertoires of about 700 subjects were profiled by immunosequencing and related to cytomegalovirus serostatus. In addition to the first cohort of roughly 670 subjects, a separate validation cohort of 130 or so different subjects was used. High-throughput TCR immunosequencing, statistical association of individual TCRs with disease status, and machine learning were combined to predict cytomegalovirus infection status. A later analysis re-analyzed previously published TCR beta repertoires from 600 to 850 donors and added high-resolution HLA genotyping to study TCR occurrence patterns. Rather than using new phenotypic data, the later analysis identified candidate immune exposures from TCR beta sequences and from how often those sequences occurred across donors. To decide whether each TCR beta V gene segment behaved as functional or pseudogenic, an earlier analysis of some 600 of the donors relied on high-throughput TCR beta sequencing. Donor age, sex, ethnicity and CMV serostatus were compiled together with the repertoire data. A later genetic analysis used genome-wide SNP genotypes for about three fifths of the 666 donors, treating that subset as a discovery cohort. All discovery cohort repertoires had been generated using a single sequencing platform. HLA typing included class I and class II loci at four-digit resolution. The number of typed donors differed by locus: about 620-630 for A, B, C, DRB1 and DQB1; about 520 for DQA1; around 610 for DPA1; and around 450 for DPB1. About five DR-DQ haplotypes were treated as single units for association and clustering because of strong linkage in the cohort. Among 350 to 400 genotyped donors of the cohort, an average of roughly 240,000 unique TCR beta nucleotide sequences were sequenced per donor, roughly 20% of them non-productive. What the research found in general, with its limitations: The sequencing pipeline was judged likely to have produced a cluster of highly shared sequence variants as a technical artifact. A further reported finding was that TCR beta sequences accurately predicted the HLA-A and HLA-B alleles for most subjects in the first cohort. In a later genetic analysis, fewer N-insertions in productive TCRs were reported among donors in an Asian-associated ancestry cluster than the roughly 700-donor mean. According to a later analysis, TCR association rates differed among HLA loci, with DRB1 alleles showing the most associated TCRs and HLA-C alleles showing the fewest. Specific HLA alleles were associated with around 18,000 TCR beta sequences at a false discovery rate of 0.05 in a later analysis. For the cohort, immune exposure information was limited to CMV serostatus. HLA typing was unavailable for some donors at each locus, so association tests used only the typed subset. Several of the top co-occurrence clusters appeared to be linked to parvovirus B19, influenza, CMV and Epstein-Barr virus, according to a later analysis. In a later analysis, HLA-associated TCR beta chains were found to be more clonally expanded and to have lower generation probabilities than equally common non-associated chains. According to a later analysis, most CMV-associated TCR beta chains appeared to be HLA-restricted, and the HLA associations seemed to be driven largely by CMV exposure. A later genetic analysis associated a missense DCLRE1C variant with V-gene and J-gene trimming of TCR beta chains, and an independent cohort replicated the association. The authors suggested that the approach could potentially be extended to other disease states and immunological phenotypes. Because counts were too low, about 17 rarely observed V segments, including chromosome 9 orphons, were excluded from the earlier analysis of around 590 of the donors. The classifier was reported to diagnose cytomegalovirus status with high specificity and sensitivity in both the original cohort and the validation cohort. Assigning TCR associations to individual alleles was difficult when HLA alleles, especially DR and DQ, strongly co-occurred. Most TCR sequences were seen in very few donors, while some public TCRs were found in many individuals. In an earlier analysis of some 550 of the donors, most TCR beta V segments were observed in productive rearrangements about 87% or about 30% of the time, broadly matching IMGT annotations. The study gave a list of under 200 TCR beta chains associated with cytomegalovirus. Correlated functional status among segregating V segments might reflect linkage disequilibrium, but an unknown experimental factor could not be ruled out. The 87-base-pair reads could not distinguish some IMGT-functional V segments, including TRBV6-2 and TRBV6-3, so those segments were excluded. Sequencing depth was assumed to be roughly uniform across donors in the presence/absence analyses, though that assumption may not hold. Only TCR beta chains were sequenced in this cohort, and the absence of alpha or paired-chain data limited detectable features. A few of the identified cytomegalovirus-associated TCR beta chains were confirmed in vitro to be specific for cytomegalovirus antigens.

Receptor amplification or capture employed the immunoSEQ multiplex PCR assay. For the multiplex PCR, a mixture combining 60 forward primers for TCR Vbeta segments and 13 reverse primers for TCR Jbeta segments was used. The CDR3 region of rearranged TCR beta genes was amplified from genomic DNA with a multiplex PCR assay. On the Illumina HiSeq System, the amplified TCR beta libraries were sequenced as 87-base-pair reads. On the authors' methods: Across the 670 or so repertoires, a later analysis counted tens of millions of unique TCR beta chains, roughly 11 million of which were shared by at least two donors. Raw reads were error-corrected and collapsed into unique sequences by a nearest-neighbor algorithm in which closely related sequences were merged to remove PCR and sequencing errors. CDR3 sequences were aligned to IMGT reference sequences to assign V, D and J gene segments. For a sequence to be retained, at least a six-nucleotide match to both a V gene segment and a J gene segment was required. A rearrangement counted as productive if the CDR3 had no stop codons and remained in frame with V and J, and every other rearrangement counted as non-productive. Following IMGT convention, CDR3 was defined as the stretch from the second conserved V-encoded cysteine up to the conserved J-encoded phenylalanine. The earlier analysis of a few hundred of the donors excluded sequences that lacked an unambiguous match to a single V gene segment. In an earlier analysis of about 590 of the donors, a V segment was called functional when productive rearrangements were above 56.7%, and segregating when the standard deviation between donors exceeded 5%. A statistical classification framework was developed to diagnose cytomegalovirus status using the catalog of TCR beta chain sequences. In a later analysis, V and J genes were assigned by comparing TCR nucleotide sequences against IMGT/GENE-DB human TR gene sequences. In a later analysis, CDR3 sequences and most-parsimonious VDJ recombination scenarios were assigned using the TCRdist pipeline. In a later analysis, each TCR beta chain was defined by its CDR3 amino acid sequence together with its V-gene family, and reads lacking a unique V-gene family were excluded. In a later analysis, around 650 highly shared, low-generation-probability nucleotide sequences were removed to address suspected cross-contamination and a sequencing artifact. In a later analysis, a clonal expansion index was calculated for each public chain from normalized within-repertoire ranks of inferred template counts. A later analysis computed generation probabilities with a VDJ recombination model fitted to out-of-frame rearrangements, and checked the results against IGoR. Hypergeometric tests were used in a later analysis to score TCR-TCR, TCR-HLA and TCR-CMV co-occurrence, with a repertoire-size bias correction applied to the TCR pairs. To estimate false discovery rates, a later analysis permuted the HLA or CMV assignments 20 times. In a later analysis, co-occurring TCRs were grouped using DBSCAN, with TCRdist sequence similarity added in when clustering inside HLA-allele-positive subsets. Repertoires with fewer than 30,000 or more than 120,000 public chains, plus five repertoires with anomalous nucleotide sharing, were excluded from co-occurrence clustering. Drawn from immuneACCESS, this table holds only the in-frame rearrangements with V and J called that TCRdb kept. Clones are partly lost; checked studies trace under half to an unresolved V gene and leave the rest unexplained. The DNA was the basis for D and trimming; V, J and clone size are from that table. The sample table holds under 100,000 clones. The ten largest clonotypes hold about 4.6% of the sample.

The CDR3 numbers 15 residues from cysteine through phenylalanine. Only CDR3 DNA remains: 45 bases, in frame from the first base. Ends trimmed: V by 6 bases, J by 2 bases; bases unmatched to a gene: 5. Per the germline V gene, KGHSH is the CDR1 and LQKENI is the CDR2. The cohort consisted of 670 or so healthy bone marrow donors. All cohort members were sampled while nominally healthy, although unrecorded immune exposures were likely present. The donor was CMV seronegative and was included in the group of 352 seronegative cohort members. A peripheral blood sample was provided by each donor, and peripheral blood mononuclear cells were used for TCR beta sequencing. The Qiagen DNeasy Blood Extraction Kit was used to extract genomic DNA from the blood cell samples.

The sequencing sample was made of PBMCs. This sequence uses TRBV18 and TRBJ1-5, with 9 central nucleotides matching TRBD1. The clonotype was recovered from a man aged 30 to 39 in good health and CMV-seronegative. The base sequence is TGTGCCAGCTCCGGGGACAGGGTGCGCAATCAGCCCCAGCATTTT. Its coded protein is CASSGDRVRNQPQHF.